One and the same sample provided the 24 T cell receptor beta chains below, sequenced in a study of blood T cell repertoires in COVID-19. Measured with immunoSEQ multiplex PCR; TCRdb has only the in-frame clones, and not every one. The sample shows 150,000 to 200,000 clones, more than 75% of them seen only once. The sample comprised peripheral blood. The source is a middle-aged man with active or convalescent COVID-19.

CDR3 sequence: CASSSVSGAVYEQYF. CDR3 sequence (DNA): TGCGCCAGCAGCTCGGTCAGCGGGGCCGTCTACGAGCAGTACTTC. This rearrangement joins TRBV5-1 to TRBJ2-7; 7 nucleotides align to TRBD2. Per the germline V gene, CDR1 is SGHRS and CDR2 is YFSETQ. V shed 3 bases, J shed 3 bases, and the junction held 9 bases outside the gene matches. The CDR3 runs 15 residues.

Only one count was recorded for this clone. The chain recombines TRBV28 with TRBJ2-1; 13 nucleotides agree with TRBD2. Germline V gives CDR1 MDHEN, CDR2 SYDVKM. The V gene end was trimmed by 2 bases and the J gene end by 10 bases; junction bases not matched to a gene: 17. CDR3 size: 19 residues. CDR3 in DNA: TGTGCCAGCAGTTTAACCGGGACTAGCGGGATTCTTTTCCAACGAGAGCAGTTCTTC. This sequence encodes CASSLTGTSGILFQREQFF.

This rearrangement joins TRBV19 to TRBJ1-5, with 7 bases lining up with TRBD1. Losses at the gene ends were 2 bases for V and 7 bases for J; bases not matched to a gene: 5. There are 14 residues in the CDR3. Germline loops: CDR1 LNHDA, CDR2 SQIVND (reference sequence). CDR3 protein: CASSIWTGEQPQHF. The CDR3 DNA follows: TGTGCCAGTAGTATATGGACAGGAGAGCAGCCCCAGCATTTT. Supplemented by reference TRBV19 and TRBJ1-5, the full variable domain reads DGGITQSPKYLFRKEGQNVTLSCEQNLNHDAMYWYRQDPGQGLRLIYYSQIVNDFQKGDIAEGYSVSREKKESFPLTVTSAQKNPTAFYLCASSIWTGEQPQHFGDGTRLSIL.

J is TRBJ1-1 and V is TRBV5-4; D possibly corresponds to TRBD1 (5 bases). Germline lookup yields CDR1 SGHNT and CDR2 YYREEE (reference sequence). V was pared by 3 bases and J by 5 bases, with 17 bases between. The CDR3 runs to 15 residues. CDR3 amino acids: CASSSPEGAGTEAFF. CDR3 DNA sequence: TGTGCCAGCAGCTCGCCCGAAGGGGCTGGTACTGAAGCTTTCTTT.

This clone has a handful of counts. The V gene is TRBV19, the J gene TRBJ1-1; a weak D match, TRBD1 (5 bases). CDR3 length: 16 residues. Germline V lookup: CDR1 LNHDA, CDR2 SQIVND (reference sequence). The V and J ends lost 1 base and 0 bases respectively, with 12 bases between them. The CDR3 DNA sequence: TGTGCCAGTAGTATAGCCCTGACAGCCATGAACACTGAAGCTTTCTTT. Its protein product is CASSIALTAMNTEAFF.

The J gene is TRBJ2-3, the V gene TRBV29-1, with 10 bases that match TRBD1. This CDR3 spans 13 amino acids. After removal of 5 bases from V and 6 bases from J, the junction contained 5 bases not matched to a gene. CDR1 is SQVTM and CDR2 is ANQGSEA in the germline V gene. The CDR3 region has the DNA TGCAGCGTTCGAGGACAGGGGGGCGATACGCAGTATTTT. Its translation: CSVRGQGGDTQYF.

This clone came up a few times. This rearrangement joins TRBV6-1 to TRBJ2-7, with D maybe TRBD2 (5 bases). The CDR3 sequence is 15 residues long. Germline CDR1 MNHNS, CDR2 SASEGT. V was cut by 1 base and J by 13 bases, with 23 bases left in between. CDR3 nucleotides: TGTGCCAGCAGTGAAGTCCTCGAGACCCCCGGGGTGATTTACTTC. It translates to CASSEVLETPGVIYF.

This clone was recorded only once. The genes are TRBV6-5 and TRBJ1-1; D remains unclear. Trimming removed 6 bases at V and 4 bases at J, with 9 bases between. This CDR3 contains 12 residues. Germline V gives CDR1 MNHEY, CDR2 SVGAGI. CDR3 amino acids: CASSGWSTEAFF. CDR3 in DNA: TGTGCCAGCAGCGGATGGAGCACTGAAGCTTTCTTT.

In this sample, this clone turned up a few times. The chain recombines TRBV5-1 with TRBJ1-6; the D gene is possibly TRBD1 (6 bases). The CDR3 sequence is 14 residues long. Trimming stripped 3 bases from V and 6 bases from J, with 10 bases between. Per the germline V gene, CDR1 is SGHRS and CDR2 is YFSETQ. CDR3 in amino acids: CASSSQGVNSPLHF. For the CDR3, the DNA is TGCGCCAGCAGCTCACAGGGCGTTAATTCACCCCTCCACTTT. Full variable domain (outside the CDR3, taken from reference TRBV5-1 and TRBJ1-6): KAGVTQTPRYLIKTRGQQVTLSCSPISGHRSVSWYQQTPGQGLQFLFEYFSETQRNKGNFPGRFSGRQFSNSRSEMNVSTLELGDSALYLCASSSQGVNSPLHFGNGTRLTVT.

The genes are TRBV6-1 and TRBJ1-5; D uncertain. Germline CDR1 is MNHNS and CDR2 is SASEGT. CDR3 length equals 13 residues. V lost 2 bases and J 6 bases, leaving 8 bases between the germline ends. CDR3 DNA: TGTGCCAGCAGTGAAAGCATAAGTCAGCCCCAGCATTTT. Translated: CASSESISQPQHF.

The chain combines TRBV9 with TRBJ2-5, with 7 bases fitting TRBD2. Trimming took 2 bases from V and 5 from J; bases not matched to a gene: 6. CDR3 size: 14 residues. CDR1 is SGDLS and CDR2 is YYNGEE in the germline V gene. Written as DNA, the CDR3 is TGTGCCAGCAGCGTGGGGGGGGAATGGGAGACCCAGTACTTC. This translates into CASSVGGEWETQYF.

A word on this clone: The sample holds other DNA sequences that translate to the same CDR3. The chain joins TRBV14 to TRBJ2-1; a weak D match, TRBD2 (5 bases). The germline gives CDR1 SGHDN, CDR2 FVKESK. The V end was cut by 1 base, the J end by 10 bases, with 14 bases between. CDR3 length equals 14 residues. The CDR3 coding sequence is TGTGCCAGCAGCCAAGGTTGGAGCGGCTACGAGCAGTTCTTC. Its protein is CASSQGWSGYEQFF.

This clone occurred once. The chain is built from TRBV11-2 and TRBJ2-3; D call uncertain. Germline values: CDR1 SGHAT, CDR2 FQNNGV. Trimming stripped 1 base from V and 7 bases from J, with 15 bases between. CDR3 length: 15 amino acids. CDR3 in DNA: TGTGCCAGCAGCTTAGCTACCGTTCCTGTTAATACGCAGTATTTT. Translating gives CASSLATVPVNTQYF.

The rearrangement uses TRBV7-2 and TRBJ1-1; 9 positions match TRBD1. This CDR3 is 15 amino acids long. Germline V CDR1 and CDR2: SGHTA, FQGNSA. V dropped 5 bases and J dropped 3; count of bases not matched to a gene: 7. CDR3 bases: TGTGCCAGCAGCAAACCGGGACAGGGTTACACTGAAGCTTTCTTT. This gives the protein CASSKPGQGYTEAFF.

Note on this clone: One end of the junction does not line up with germline, which may come from a read error. This chain joins TRBV10-2 and TRBJ1-2, with D unclear. The CDR3 contains 14 residues. Per the germline V gene, CDR1 is WSHSY and CDR2 is SAAADI. The CDR3 sequence: CASSELGAKYGYTF. The CDR3 bases are TGCGCCAGCAGTGAGTTGGGAGCTAAGTATGGCTACACCTTC.

V is TRBV24-1 and J is TRBJ1-5; TRBD1 is a possible D gene (6 bases). The V and J ends lost 8 bases and 0 bases respectively, with 16 bases between them. CDR3 length equals 16 residues. Germline-derived CDR1 and CDR2 are KGHDR and SFDVKD. The CDR3 DNA is TGTGCCACCAAGCCTGGCAGGGGAGATAGCAATCAGCCCCAGCATTTT. Amino acids: CATKPGRGDSNQPQHF.

V and J are TRBV7-9 and TRBJ2-1, with TRBD1 matching 9 bases. V lost 0 bases, J lost 9 bases, and 9 bases stayed unmatched. The CDR3 contains 16 residues. In germline, CDR1 is SEHNR, CDR2 FQNEAQ (reference sequence). The CDR3 bases are TGTGCCAGCAGCTTAGCTTCAGGGGGACAGGGCGGTGAGCAGTTCTTC. It specifies CASSLASGGQGGEQFF.

The chain couples TRBV6-2 or TRBV6-3 to TRBJ2-5; 15 nucleotides agree with TRBD2. Germline trimming cut 2 bases from V and 0 bases from J; bases unmatched to any gene: 7. The V gene's germline CDR1 is MNHEY and CDR2 SVGEGT. This CDR3 spans 19 amino acids. The CDR3 reads CASSYPRTSGGGYQETQYF. Written as DNA, the CDR3 is TGTGCCAGCAGTTACCCACGGACTAGCGGGGGGGGGTACCAAGAGACCCAGTACTTC.

The chain is built from TRBV5-6 and TRBJ1-1; a possible D gene is TRBD1 (5 bases). Trimming shortened V by 6 bases and J by 1 base, and 13 bases separated the two germline ends. The CDR3 has 14 residues. Per the germline V gene, CDR1 is SGHDT and CDR2 is YYEEEE. The CDR3 nucleotides are TGTGCCAGCACCCGGGTGGGGCGGAACACTGAAGCTTTCTTT. Translating gives CASTRVGRNTEAFF.

The chain is built from TRBV5-1 and TRBJ2-1; 10 bases are shared with TRBD2. CDR1 and CDR2 (germline): SGHRS, YFSETQ. There are 16 residues in the CDR3. V shed 0 bases, J shed 5 bases, and the junction held 5 bases outside the gene matches. This chain's CDR3 is CASSLAPGLADNEQFF. The CDR3 DNA reads as TGCGCCAGCAGCTTGGCCCCCGGACTAGCGGACAATGAGCAGTTCTTC. The entire variable domain, with the rest obtained from reference TRBV5-1 and TRBJ2-1, is as follows: KAGVTQTPRYLIKTRGQQVTLSCSPISGHRSVSWYQQTPGQGLQFLFEYFSETQRNKGNFPGRFSGRQFSNSRSEMNVSTLELGDSALYLCASSLAPGLADNEQFFGPGTRLTVL.

This chain connects TRBV7-2 to TRBJ2-1, with 9 positions matching TRBD2. The CDR3 has 16 residues. V gave up 4 bases and J gave up 3 bases; unmatched junction bases: 7. CDR1 SGHTA and CDR2 FQGNSA come from the germline V gene. The CDR3 loop reads CASSYQAGGRYNEQFF. The DNA for the CDR3 is TGTGCCAGCAGCTACCAAGCGGGGGGTCGCTACAATGAGCAGTTCTTC. The full variable domain, rest sourced from reference TRBV7-2 and TRBJ2-1, is GAGVSQSPSNKVTEKGKDVELRCDPISGHTALYWYRQSLGQGLEFLIYFQGNSAPDKSGLPSDRFSAERTGGSVSTLTIQRTQQEDSAVYLCASSYQAGGRYNEQFFGPGTRLTVL.

This clone appeared a single time. This rearrangement joins TRBV5-1 to TRBJ2-7, with TRBD2 as a possible D gene (6 bases). The germline V gene encodes CDR1 SGHRS and CDR2 YFSETQ. Trimming removed 7 bases at V and 4 bases at J, with 9 bases between. The CDR3 contains 11 residues. The CDR3 region has the DNA TGCGCCAGCCAGGCGGGGTACGAGCAGTACTTC. This sequence encodes CASQAGYEQYF.

The chain couples TRBV27 to TRBJ1-5, with D uncertain. From germline, CDR1 is MNHEY and CDR2 SMNVEV (reference sequence). The V and J ends lost 6 bases and 6 bases respectively, with 12 bases between them. This CDR3 is 13 amino acids long. CDR3 sequence reads: CASRPGRVQPQHF. The CDR3 DNA is TGTGCCAGCAGACCGGGGAGGGTTCAGCCCCAGCATTTT.

This clone came up a few times. The chain couples TRBV5-1 to TRBJ1-3; D is possibly TRBD1 (6 bases). With 4 bases removed from V and 0 bases from J, the gap between germline ends came to 11 bases. There are 15 residues in the CDR3. Germline-derived CDR1 and CDR2 are SGHRS and YFSETQ. This chain's CDR3 is CASSPTGLSGNTIYF. The CDR3 DNA is TGCGCCAGCAGCCCGACAGGCCTCTCTGGAAACACCATATATTTT.